One and the same sample provided the 8 T cell receptor beta chains below, sequenced in a study of cytomegalovirus exposure and HLA in healthy donors. PCR employed 60 Vbeta and 13 Jbeta primers. Using immunoSEQ multiplex PCR, the repertoire was profiled, and TCRdb retains in-frame clones only, with some absent. The table includes over 110,000 clones, about 80% detected once. Source material: PBMCs. The source is a male donor in good health and CMV-seropositive.

V and J are TRBV5-1 and TRBJ2-6; 7 bases are shared with TRBD1. The junction had 5 bases not matched to a gene; V was cut back by 2 bases and J by 0 bases. The CDR3 is made up of 17 amino acids. The germline gives CDR1 SGHRS, CDR2 YFSETQ. The CDR3 loop is CASSFTGVRSGANVLTF. CDR3 DNA: TGCGCCAGCAGCTTCACAGGGGTGCGCTCTGGGGCCAACGTCCTGACTTTC.

The chain recombines TRBV7-9 with TRBJ1-4; TRBD1 might be the D (5 bases). V gave up 4 bases and J gave up 4 bases, with 10 bases separating them. The CDR3 consists of 14 residues. The V gene's germline CDR1 is SEHNR and CDR2 FQNEAQ (reference sequence). CDR3 in DNA: TGTGCCAGCAGCTGGGGCAGTATTAATGAAAAACTGTTTTTT. This translates into CASSWGSINEKLFF.

The CDR3: CASSLGGRGPTEAFF. CDR3 DNA: TGTGCCAGCAGCTTAGGTGGCAGGGGGCCCACTGAAGCTTTCTTT. This rearrangement joins TRBV11-3 to TRBJ1-1, with TRBD1 matching 8 bases. V lost 1 base, J lost 4 bases, and 5 bases stayed unmatched. The CDR3 is 15 amino acids. Germline V lookup: CDR1 SGHNT, CDR2 YENEEA.

The chain carries TRBV30 and TRBJ1-5, with D maybe TRBD1 (6 bases). CDR3 length: 13 amino acids. V lost 2 bases and J 7 bases, leaving 12 bases between the germline ends. Germline V gives CDR1 GTSNPN, CDR2 SVGIG (reference sequence). Here the CDR3 DNA reads TGTGCCTGGAGTCCAGGGGTCGACCAGCCCCAGCATTTT. It specifies CAWSPGVDQPQHF.

The V gene is TRBV6-5, the J gene TRBJ2-7, with 8 bases that match TRBD1. Per germline, CDR1 MNHEY and CDR2 SVGAGI. This CDR3 region has 15 residues. The ends lost 6 bases at V and 5 bases at J; junction bases unmatched: 12. The CDR3 sequence: CASRNTGQAVNEQYF. CDR3 in DNA: TGTGCCAGCAGAAATACGGGACAGGCCGTTAACGAGCAGTACTTC.

This rearrangement joins TRBV4-3 to TRBJ1-2; D is possibly TRBD1 (5 bases). Looked up from germline, CDR1 is LGHNA and CDR2 is YSLEER. Trimming took off 0 bases at V and 3 bases at J, with 11 bases between the two ends. The CDR3 has 15 residues. The CDR3 DNA sequence: TGCGCCAGCAGCCAAGATCAAGGGGTAGACTATGGCTACACCTTC. Its protein product is CASSQDQGVDYGYTF.

V is TRBV29-1 and J is TRBJ1-1; tentative D call: TRBD1 (5 bases). Trimming cost V 3 bases and J 4 bases, with 12 bases left between them. Germline V lookup: CDR1 SQVTM, CDR2 ANQGSEA. The CDR3 is made up of 13 amino acids. CDR3: CSVEGLWGTEAFF. CDR3 coding DNA: TGCAGCGTTGAGGGACTCTGGGGCACTGAAGCTTTCTTT.

The V call is TRBV18, the J call TRBJ1-1; D is ambiguous. Trimming left V 3 bases short and J 4 bases short, with 15 bases between. CDR1 and CDR2 from the germline V gene are KGHSH and LQKENI. There are 15 residues in the CDR3. In DNA form, the CDR3 reads TGTGCCAGCTCACCCTCCCGGGCGGGTTCCACTGAAGCTTTCTTT. This codes for CASSPSRAGSTEAFF.